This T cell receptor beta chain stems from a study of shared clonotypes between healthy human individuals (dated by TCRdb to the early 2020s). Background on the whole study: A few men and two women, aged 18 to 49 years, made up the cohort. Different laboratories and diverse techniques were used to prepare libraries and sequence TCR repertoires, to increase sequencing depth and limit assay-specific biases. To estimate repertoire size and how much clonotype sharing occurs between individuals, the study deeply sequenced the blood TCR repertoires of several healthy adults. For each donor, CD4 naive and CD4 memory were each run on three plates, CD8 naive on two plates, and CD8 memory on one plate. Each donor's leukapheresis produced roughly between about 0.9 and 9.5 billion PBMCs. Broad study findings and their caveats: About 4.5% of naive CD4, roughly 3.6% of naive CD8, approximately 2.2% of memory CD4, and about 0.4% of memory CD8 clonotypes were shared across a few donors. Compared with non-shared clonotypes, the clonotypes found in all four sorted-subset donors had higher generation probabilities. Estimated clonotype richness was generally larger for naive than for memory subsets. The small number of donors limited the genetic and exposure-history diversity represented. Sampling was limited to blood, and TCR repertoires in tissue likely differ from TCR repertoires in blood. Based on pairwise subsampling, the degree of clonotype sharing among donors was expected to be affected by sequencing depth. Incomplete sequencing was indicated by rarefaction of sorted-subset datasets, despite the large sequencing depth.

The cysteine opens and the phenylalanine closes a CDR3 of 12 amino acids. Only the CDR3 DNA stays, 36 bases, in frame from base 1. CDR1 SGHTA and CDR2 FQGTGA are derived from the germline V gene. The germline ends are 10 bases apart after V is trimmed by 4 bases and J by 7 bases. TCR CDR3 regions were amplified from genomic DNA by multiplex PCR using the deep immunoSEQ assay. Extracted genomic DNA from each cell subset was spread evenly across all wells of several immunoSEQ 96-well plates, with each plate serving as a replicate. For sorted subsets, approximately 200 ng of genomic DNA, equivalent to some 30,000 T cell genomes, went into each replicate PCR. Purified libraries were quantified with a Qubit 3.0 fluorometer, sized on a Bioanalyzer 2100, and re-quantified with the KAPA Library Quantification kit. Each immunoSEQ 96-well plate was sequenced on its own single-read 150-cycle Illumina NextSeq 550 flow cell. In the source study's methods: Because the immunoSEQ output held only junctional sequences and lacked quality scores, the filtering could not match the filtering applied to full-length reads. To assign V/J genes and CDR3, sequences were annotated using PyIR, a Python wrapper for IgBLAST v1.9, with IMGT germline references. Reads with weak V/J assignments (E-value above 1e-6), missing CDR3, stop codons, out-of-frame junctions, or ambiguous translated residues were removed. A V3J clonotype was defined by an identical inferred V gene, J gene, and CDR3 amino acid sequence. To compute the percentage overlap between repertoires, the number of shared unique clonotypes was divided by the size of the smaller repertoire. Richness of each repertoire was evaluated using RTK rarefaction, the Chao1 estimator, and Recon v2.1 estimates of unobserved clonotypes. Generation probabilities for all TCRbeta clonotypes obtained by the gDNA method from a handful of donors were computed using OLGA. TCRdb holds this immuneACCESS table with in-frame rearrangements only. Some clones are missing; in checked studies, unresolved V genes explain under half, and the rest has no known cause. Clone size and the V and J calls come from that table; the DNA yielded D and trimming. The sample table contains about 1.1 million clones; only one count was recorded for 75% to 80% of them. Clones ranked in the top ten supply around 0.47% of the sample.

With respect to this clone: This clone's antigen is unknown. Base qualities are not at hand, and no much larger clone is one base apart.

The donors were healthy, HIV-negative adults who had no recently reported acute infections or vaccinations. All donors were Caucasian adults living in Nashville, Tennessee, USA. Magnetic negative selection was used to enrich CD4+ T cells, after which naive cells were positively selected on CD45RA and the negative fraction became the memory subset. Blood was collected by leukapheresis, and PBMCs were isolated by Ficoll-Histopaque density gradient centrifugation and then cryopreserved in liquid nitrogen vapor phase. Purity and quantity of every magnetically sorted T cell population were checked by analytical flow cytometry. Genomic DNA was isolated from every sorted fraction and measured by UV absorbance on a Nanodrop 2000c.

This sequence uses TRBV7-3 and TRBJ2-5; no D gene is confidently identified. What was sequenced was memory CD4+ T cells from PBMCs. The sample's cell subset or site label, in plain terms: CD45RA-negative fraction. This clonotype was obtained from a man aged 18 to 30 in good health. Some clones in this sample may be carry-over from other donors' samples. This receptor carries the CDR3 CASSSPGGTQYF. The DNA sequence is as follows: TGTGCCAGCAGCTCTCCGGGTGGGACCCAGTACTTC.